This T cell receptor (beta chain) was sequenced during a study of cytomegalovirus exposure and HLA in healthy donors. The donors formed part of the approximately 120-subject validation cohort, distinct from the roughly 670-subject first cohort. Regarding the study as a whole: Cytomegalovirus status was reportedly diagnosed by the classifier with high sensitivity and specificity. Many donors shared some public TCRs, even though most TCR sequences were rare.

On this clone itself: Its antigen remains unidentified.

Only in-frame clones appear in the TCRdb table, and some are missing; sequencing was by immunoSEQ multiplex PCR. There are fewer than 200,000 clones in the sample; 85% occur only once, and approximately 15% lies in the top ten. The germline V gene has CDR1 SGHRS and CDR2 YFSETQ. Unmatched junction bases numbered 2, after V lost 5 bases and J lost 3 bases. The CDR3 consists of 13 residues. The chain employs TRBV5-1 and TRBJ1-1; 9 bases are a match to TRBD1. The clonotype originates from a man between 18 and 35 years old in good health and CMV-seropositive. Sequencing was carried out using PBMCs. The CDR3 coding sequence is TGCGCCAGCAGGCGGACAGGGGACACTGAAGCTTTCTTT. Its translation: CASRRTGDTEAFF. Full variable domain (missing parts from reference TRBV5-1 and TRBJ1-1): KAGVTQTPRYLIKTRGQQVTLSCSPISGHRSVSWYQQTPGQGLQFLFEYFSETQRNKGNFPGRFSGRQFSNSRSEMNVSTLELGDSALYLCASRRTGDTEAFFGQGTRLTVV.